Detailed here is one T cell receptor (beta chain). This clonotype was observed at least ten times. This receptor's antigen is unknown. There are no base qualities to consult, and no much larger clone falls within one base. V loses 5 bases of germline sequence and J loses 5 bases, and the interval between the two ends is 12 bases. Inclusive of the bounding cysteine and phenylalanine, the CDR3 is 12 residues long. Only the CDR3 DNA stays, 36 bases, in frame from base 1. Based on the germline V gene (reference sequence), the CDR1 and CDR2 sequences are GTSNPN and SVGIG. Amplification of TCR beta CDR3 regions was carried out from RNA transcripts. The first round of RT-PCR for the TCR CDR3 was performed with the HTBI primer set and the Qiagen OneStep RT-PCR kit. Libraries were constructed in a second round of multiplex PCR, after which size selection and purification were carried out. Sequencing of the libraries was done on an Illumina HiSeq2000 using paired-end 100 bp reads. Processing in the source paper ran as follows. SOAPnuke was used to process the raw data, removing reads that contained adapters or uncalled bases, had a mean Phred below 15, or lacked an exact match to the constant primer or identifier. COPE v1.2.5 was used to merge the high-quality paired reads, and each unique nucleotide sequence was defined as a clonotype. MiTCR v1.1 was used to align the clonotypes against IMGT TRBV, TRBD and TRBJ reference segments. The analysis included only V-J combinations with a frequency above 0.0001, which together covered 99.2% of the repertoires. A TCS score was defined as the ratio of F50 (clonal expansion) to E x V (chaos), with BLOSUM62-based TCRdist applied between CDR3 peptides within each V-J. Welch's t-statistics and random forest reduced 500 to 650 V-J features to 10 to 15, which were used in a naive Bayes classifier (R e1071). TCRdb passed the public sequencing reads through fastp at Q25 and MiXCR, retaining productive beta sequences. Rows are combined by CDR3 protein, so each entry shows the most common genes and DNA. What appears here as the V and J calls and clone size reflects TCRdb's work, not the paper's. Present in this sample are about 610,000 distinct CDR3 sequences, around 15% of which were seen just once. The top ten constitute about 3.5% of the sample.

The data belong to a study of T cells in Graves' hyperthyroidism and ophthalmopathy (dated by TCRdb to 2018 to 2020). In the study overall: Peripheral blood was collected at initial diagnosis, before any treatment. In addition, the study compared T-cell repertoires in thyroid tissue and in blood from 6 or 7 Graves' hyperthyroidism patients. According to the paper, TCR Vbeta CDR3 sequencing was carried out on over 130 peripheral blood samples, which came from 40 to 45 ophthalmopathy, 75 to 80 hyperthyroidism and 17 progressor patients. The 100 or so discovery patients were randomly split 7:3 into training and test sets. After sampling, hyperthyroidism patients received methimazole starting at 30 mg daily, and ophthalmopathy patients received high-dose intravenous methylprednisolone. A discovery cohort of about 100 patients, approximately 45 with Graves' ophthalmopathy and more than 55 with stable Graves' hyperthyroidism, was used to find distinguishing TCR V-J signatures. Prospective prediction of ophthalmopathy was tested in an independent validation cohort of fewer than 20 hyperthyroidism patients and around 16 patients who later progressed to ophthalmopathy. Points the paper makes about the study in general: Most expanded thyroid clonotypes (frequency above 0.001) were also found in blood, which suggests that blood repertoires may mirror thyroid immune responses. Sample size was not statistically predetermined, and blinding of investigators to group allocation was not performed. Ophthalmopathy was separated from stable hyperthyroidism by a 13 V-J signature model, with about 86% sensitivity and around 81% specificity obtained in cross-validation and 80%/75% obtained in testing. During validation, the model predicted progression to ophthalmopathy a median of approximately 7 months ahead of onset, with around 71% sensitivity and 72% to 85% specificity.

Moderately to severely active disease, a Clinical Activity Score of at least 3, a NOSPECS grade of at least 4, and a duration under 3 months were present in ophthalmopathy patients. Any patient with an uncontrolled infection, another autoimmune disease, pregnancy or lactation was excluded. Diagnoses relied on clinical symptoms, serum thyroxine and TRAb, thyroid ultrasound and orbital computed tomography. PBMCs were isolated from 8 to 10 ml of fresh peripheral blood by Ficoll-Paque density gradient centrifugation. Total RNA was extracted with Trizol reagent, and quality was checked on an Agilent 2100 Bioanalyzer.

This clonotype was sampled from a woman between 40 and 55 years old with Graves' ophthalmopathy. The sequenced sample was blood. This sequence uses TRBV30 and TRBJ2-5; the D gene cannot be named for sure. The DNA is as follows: TGTGCCTGGCGTTTTGGGTCCGAGACCCAGTACTTC. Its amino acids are CAWRFGSETQYF.